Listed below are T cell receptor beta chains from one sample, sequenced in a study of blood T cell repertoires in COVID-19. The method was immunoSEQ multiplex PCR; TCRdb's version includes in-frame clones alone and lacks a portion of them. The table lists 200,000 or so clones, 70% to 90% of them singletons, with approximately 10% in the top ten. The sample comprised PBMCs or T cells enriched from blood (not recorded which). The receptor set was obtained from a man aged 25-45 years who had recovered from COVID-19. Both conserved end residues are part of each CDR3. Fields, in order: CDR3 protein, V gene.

CASSPPGTGVKKQYF TRBV28
CASSPSQGTFYGYTF TRBV18
CASRLAGANEQFF TRBV6-5
CAWSAGRADTQYF TRBV30
CASSYVQGENTEAFF TRBV5-1
CASSLGQGIWTGELFF TRBV5-1
CASTNLGNTIYF TRBV6-5
CASSAQRGGDSPLHF TRBV13
CASSRDRGPVRLFF TRBV18
CASSYSPGTSNQPQHF TRBV6-2/TRBV6-3
CASSKKRGQPETNQPQHF TRBV19
CARPRWTSGLQTGNANEQFF TRBV5-1
CASSPGTDRADTQYF TRBV18
CASSLALGQEFF TRBV27
CASSYSQATDTQYF TRBV6-5
CASSPLAYDRYNEQFF TRBV11-2
CAWTGTGLDEQYF TRBV30
CASSRDSSAQPQHF TRBV19
CASSQERDTGELFF TRBV3-1/TRBV3-2
CASSQATSGGEYNEQFF TRBV4-3